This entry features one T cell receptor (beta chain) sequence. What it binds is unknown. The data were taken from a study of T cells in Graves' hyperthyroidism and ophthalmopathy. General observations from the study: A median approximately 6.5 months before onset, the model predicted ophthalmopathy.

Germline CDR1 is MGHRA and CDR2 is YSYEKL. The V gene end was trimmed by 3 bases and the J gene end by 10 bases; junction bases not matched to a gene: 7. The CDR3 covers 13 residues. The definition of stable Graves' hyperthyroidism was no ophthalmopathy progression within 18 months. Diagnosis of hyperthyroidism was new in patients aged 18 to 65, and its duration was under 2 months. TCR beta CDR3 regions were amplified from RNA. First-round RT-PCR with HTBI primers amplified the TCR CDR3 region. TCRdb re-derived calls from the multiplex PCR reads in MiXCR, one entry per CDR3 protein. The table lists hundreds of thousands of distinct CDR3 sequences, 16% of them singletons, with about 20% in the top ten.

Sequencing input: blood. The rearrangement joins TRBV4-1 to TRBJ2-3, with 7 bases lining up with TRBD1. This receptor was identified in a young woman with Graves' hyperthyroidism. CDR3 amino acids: CASSQSTGIAQYF. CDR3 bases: TGCGCCAGCAGCCAGTCGACAGGGATTGCGCAGTATTTT.